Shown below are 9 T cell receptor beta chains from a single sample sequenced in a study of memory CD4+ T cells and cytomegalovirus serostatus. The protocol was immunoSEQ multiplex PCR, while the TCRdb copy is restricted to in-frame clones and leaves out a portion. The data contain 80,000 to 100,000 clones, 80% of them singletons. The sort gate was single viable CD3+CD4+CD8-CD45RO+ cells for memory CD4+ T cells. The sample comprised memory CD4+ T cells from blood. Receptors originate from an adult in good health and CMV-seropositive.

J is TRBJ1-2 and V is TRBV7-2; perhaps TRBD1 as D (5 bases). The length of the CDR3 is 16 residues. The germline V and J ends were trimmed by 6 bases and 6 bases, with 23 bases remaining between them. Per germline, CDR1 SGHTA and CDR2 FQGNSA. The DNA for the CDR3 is TGTGCCAGCAGTTACCGCGACCCCGGGACCGGAGATGGCTACACCTTC. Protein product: CASSYRDPGTGDGYTF. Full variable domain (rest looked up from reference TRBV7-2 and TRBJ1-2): GAGVSQSPSNKVTEKGKDVELRCDPISGHTALYWYRQSLGQGLEFLIYFQGNSAPDKSGLPSDRFSAERTGGSVSTLTIQRTQQEDSAVYLCASSYRDPGTGDGYTFGSGTRLTVV.

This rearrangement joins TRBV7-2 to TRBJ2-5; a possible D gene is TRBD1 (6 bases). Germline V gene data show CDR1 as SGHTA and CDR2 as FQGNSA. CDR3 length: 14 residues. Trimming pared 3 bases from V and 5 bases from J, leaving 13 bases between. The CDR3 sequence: CASSFQGWLETQYF. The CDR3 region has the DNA TGTGCCAGCAGCTTTCAGGGGTGGTTGGAGACCCAGTACTTC.

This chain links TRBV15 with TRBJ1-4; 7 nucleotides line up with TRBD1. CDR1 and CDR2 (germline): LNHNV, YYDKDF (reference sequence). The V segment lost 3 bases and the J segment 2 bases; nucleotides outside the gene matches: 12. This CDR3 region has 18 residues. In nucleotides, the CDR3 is TGTGCCACCAGCAGGTTCCGGGACAGCACGGGGACTAATGAAAAACTGTTTTTT. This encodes CATSRFRDSTGTNEKLFF.

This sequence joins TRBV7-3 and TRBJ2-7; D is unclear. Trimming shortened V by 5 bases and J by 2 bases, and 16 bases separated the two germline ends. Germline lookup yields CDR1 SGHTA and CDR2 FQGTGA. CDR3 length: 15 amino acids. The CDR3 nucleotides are TGTGCCAGCAGCCCCGCGCACAATGGTCCCTACGAGCAGTACTTC. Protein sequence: CASSPAHNGPYEQYF.

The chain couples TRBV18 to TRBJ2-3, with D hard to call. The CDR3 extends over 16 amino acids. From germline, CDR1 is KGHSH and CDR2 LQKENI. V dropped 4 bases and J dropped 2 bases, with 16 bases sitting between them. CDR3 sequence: CASSLLTLTSTDTQYF. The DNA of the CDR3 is TGTGCCAGCTCACTATTGACCCTGACGTCCACAGATACGCAGTATTTT.

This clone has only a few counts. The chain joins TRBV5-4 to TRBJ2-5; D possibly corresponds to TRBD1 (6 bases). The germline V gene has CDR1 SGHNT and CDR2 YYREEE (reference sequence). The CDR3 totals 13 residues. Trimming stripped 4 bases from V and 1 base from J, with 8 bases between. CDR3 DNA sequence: TGTGCCAGCAGCAGGGACACCCAAGAGACCCAGTACTTC. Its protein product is CASSRDTQETQYF.

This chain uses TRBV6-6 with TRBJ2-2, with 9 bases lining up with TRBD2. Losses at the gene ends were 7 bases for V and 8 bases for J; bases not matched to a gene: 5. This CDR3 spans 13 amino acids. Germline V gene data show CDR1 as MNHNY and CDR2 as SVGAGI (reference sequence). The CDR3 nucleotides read TGTGCCAGCAAGAGTAGCGGGAGTGGGGAGCTGTTTTTT. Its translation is CASKSSGSGELFF.

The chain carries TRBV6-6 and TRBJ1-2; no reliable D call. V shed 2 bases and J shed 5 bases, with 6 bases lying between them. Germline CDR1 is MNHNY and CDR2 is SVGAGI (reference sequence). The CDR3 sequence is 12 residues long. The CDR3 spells CASSYLMYGYTF. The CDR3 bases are TGTGCCAGCAGTTACCTGATGTATGGCTACACCTTC.

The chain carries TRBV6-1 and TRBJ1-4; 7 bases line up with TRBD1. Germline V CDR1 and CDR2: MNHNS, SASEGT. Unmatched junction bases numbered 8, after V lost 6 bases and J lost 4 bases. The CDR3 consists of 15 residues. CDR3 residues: CASRVGQEFNEKLFF. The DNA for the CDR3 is TGTGCCAGCAGAGTAGGACAGGAGTTTAATGAAAAACTGTTTTTT.